This paragraph covers one TCR beta chain sequence. The target antigen is unknown. Deletions cut 4 bases from V and 2 bases from J, with 11 bases between. CDR1 and CDR2 (germline): SGHTA, FQGNSA. This CDR3 is built from 15 residues. The data were produced by immunoSEQ multiplex PCR, yet TCRdb's version contains in-frame clones alone and is incomplete. The sample yields about 60,000 clones, approximately 90% seen once. The sample belongs to a study of OX40 agonist ivuxolimab in advanced cancers. The wider study: The patients got ivuxolimab, which is an agonistic anti-OX40 (CD134) antibody. The dose of intravenous ivuxolimab that patients received every 2 weeks ranged from 0.01 to 10 mg/kg. Participants, 75% to 85% male, averaged approximately 56 years of age, ranging from roughly 23 to 80.

Study outcomes and limitations: Expanded clones were, on average, more numerous in CD8+ T cells than in CD4+.

The sample in question was CD4+ or CD8+ T cells sorted from blood, obtained in a trial of the OX40 agonist ivuxolimab. This chain connects TRBV7-2 to TRBJ2-2; TRBD1 might be the D (5 bases). This receptor was obtained from an adult with an advanced solid tumor such as melanoma, head and neck, liver or kidney cancer. This CDR3 is CASSYWGTNTGELFF. DNA for the CDR3: TGTGCCAGCAGCTATTGGGGCACCAACACCGGGGAGCTGTTTTTT.